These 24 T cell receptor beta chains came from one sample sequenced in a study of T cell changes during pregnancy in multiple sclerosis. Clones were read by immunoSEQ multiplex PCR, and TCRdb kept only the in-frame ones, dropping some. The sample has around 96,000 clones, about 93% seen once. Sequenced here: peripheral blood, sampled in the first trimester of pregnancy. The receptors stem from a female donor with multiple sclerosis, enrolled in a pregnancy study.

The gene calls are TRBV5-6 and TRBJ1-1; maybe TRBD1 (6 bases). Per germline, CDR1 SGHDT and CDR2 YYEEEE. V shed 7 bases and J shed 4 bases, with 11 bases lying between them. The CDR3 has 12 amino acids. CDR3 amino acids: CASAQGGTEAFF. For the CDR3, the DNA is TGTGCCAGCGCCCAAGGGGGCACTGAAGCTTTCTTT.

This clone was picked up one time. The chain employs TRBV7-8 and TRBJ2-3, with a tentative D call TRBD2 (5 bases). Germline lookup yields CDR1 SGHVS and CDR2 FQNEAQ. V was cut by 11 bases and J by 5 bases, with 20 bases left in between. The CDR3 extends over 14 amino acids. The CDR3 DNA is TGTGCCGGAAGAACCGGGGATTCGGTAGATACGCAGTATTTT. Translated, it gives CAGRTGDSVDTQYF.

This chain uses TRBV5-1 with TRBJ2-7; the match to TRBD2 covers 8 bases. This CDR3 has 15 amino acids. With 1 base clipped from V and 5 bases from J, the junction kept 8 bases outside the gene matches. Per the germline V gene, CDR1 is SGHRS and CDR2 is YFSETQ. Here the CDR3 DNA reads TGCGCCAGCAGCTTGTCGAGCGGGGGCCTCAACGAGCAGTACTTC. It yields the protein CASSLSSGGLNEQYF.

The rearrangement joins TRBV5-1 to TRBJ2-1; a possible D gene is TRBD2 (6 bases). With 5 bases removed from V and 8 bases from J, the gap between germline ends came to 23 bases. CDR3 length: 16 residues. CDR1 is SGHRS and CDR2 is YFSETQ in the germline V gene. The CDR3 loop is CASRIPGGGRGHEQFF. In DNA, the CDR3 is TGCGCCAGCAGAATTCCCGGGGGAGGACGAGGGCATGAGCAGTTCTTC.

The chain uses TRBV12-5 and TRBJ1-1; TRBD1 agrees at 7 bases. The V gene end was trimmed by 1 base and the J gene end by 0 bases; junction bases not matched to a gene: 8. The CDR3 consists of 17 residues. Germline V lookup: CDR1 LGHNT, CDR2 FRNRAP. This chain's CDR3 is CASGLAGTDAVNTEAFF. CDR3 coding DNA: TGTGCTAGTGGTTTGGCCGGGACAGACGCAGTGAACACTGAAGCTTTCTTT.

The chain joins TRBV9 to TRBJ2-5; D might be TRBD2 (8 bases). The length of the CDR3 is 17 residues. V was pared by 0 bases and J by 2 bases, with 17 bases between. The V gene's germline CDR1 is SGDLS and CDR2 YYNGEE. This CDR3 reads CASSVAGGGQSQETQYF. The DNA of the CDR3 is TGTGCCAGCAGCGTAGCGGGAGGGGGACAGTCGCAAGAGACCCAGTACTTC.

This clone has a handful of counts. The CDR3 sequence: CASSESLSAFNYGYTF. The CDR3 DNA reads as TGCGCCAGCAGTGAGTCTTTGAGTGCCTTCAACTATGGCTACACCTTC. V and J are TRBV10-1 and TRBJ1-2; D is uncertain. This CDR3 has 16 amino acids. V gave up 0 bases and J gave up 2 bases, with 13 bases separating them. Germline V CDR1 and CDR2: WNHNN, SYGVQD (reference sequence).

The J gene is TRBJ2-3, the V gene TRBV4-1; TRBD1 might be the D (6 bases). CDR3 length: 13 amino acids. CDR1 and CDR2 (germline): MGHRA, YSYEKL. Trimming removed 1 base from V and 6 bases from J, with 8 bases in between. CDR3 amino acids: CASSQGGPDTQYF. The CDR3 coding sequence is TGCGCCAGCAGCCAAGGGGGGCCCGATACGCAGTATTTT.

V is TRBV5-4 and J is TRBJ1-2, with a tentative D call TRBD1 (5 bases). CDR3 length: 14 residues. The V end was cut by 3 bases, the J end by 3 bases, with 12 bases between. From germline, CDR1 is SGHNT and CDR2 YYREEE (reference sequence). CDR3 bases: TGTGCCAGCAGCTCCCTAGACAGTTACTATGGCTACACCTTC. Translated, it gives CASSSLDSYYGYTF.

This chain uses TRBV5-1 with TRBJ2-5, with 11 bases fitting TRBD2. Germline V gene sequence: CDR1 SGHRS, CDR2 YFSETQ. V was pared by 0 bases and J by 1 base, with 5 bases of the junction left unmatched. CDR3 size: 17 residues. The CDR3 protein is CASSLGLAGTSQETQYF. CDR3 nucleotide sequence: TGCGCCAGCAGCTTGGGACTAGCGGGGACGTCCCAAGAGACCCAGTACTTC.

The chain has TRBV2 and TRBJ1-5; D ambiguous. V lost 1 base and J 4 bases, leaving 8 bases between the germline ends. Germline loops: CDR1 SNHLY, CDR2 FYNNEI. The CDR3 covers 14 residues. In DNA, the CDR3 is TGTGCCAGCAGTGAAGAAAACGGTAATCAGCCCCAGCATTTT. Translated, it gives CASSEENGNQPQHF. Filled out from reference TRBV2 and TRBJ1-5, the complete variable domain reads EPEVTQTPSHQVTQMGQEVILRCVPISNHLYFYWYRQILGQKVEFLVSFYNNEISEKSEIFDDQFSVERPDGSNFTLKIRSTKLEDSAMYFCASSEENGNQPQHFGDGTRLSIL.

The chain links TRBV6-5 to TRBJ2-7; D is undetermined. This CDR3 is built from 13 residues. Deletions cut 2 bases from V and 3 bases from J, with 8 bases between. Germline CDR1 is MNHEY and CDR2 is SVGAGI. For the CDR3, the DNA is TGTGCCAGCAGTTACGGTCAGATCTACGAGCAGTACTTC. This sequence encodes CASSYGQIYEQYF.

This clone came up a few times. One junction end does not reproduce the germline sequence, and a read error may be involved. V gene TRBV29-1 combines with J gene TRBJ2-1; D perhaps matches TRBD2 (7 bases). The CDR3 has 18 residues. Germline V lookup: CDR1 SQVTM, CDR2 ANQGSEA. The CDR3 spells CSVEGYGGRRRSYNEQFF. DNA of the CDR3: TGCAGCGTGGAAGGTTACGGGGGGCGACGACGTTCCTACAATGAGCAGTTCTTC.

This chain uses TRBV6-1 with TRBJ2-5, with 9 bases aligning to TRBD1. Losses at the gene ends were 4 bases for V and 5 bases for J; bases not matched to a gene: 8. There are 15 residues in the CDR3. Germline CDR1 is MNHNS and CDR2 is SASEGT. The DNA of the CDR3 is TGTGCCAGCAGTGCCACTACAGGGGGCGTCGAGACCCAGTACTTC. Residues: CASSATTGGVETQYF.

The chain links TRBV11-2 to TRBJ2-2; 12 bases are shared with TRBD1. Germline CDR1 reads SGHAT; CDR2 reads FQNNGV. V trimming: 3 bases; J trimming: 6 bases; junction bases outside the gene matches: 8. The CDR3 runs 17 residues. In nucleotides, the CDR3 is TGTGCCAGCAGCTTTTACCGGGACAGGGGGCTGTCCGGGGAGCTGTTTTTT. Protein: CASSFYRDRGLSGELFF.

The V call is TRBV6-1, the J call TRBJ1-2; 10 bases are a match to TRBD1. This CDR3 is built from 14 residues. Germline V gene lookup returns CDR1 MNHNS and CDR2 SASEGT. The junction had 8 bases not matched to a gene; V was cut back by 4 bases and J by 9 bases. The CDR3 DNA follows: TGTGCCAGCAGTGCTGGACAGGGGGGATCGAGCTACACCTTC. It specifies CASSAGQGGSSYTF.

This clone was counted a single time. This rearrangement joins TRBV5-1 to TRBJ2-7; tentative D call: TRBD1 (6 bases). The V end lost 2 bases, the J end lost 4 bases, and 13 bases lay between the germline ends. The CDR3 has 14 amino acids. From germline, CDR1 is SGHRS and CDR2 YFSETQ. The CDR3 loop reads CASSFGQNLYEQYF. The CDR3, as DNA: TGCGCCAGCAGCTTCGGACAGAACTTGTACGAGCAGTACTTC.

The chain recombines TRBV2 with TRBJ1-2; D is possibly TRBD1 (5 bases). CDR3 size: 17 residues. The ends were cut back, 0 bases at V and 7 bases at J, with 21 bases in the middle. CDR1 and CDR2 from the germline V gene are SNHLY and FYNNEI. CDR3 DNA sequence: TGTGCCAGCAGTGAAGCCGGACACCCCGAATTGGGCTCTGGCTACACCTTC. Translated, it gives CASSEAGHPELGSGYTF.

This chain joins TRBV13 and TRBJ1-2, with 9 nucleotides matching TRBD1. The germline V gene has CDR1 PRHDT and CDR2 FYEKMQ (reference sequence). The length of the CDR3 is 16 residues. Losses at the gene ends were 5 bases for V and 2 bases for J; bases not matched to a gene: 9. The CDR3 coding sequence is TGTGCCAGCAGCGCAGCGGCCGGGACAGGGAACTATGGCTACACCTTC. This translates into CASSAAAGTGNYGYTF.

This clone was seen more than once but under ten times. The CDR3 region is CASSHVLGGAQETQYF. The CDR3 region has the DNA TGTGCCAGCAGCCACGTTTTAGGCGGGGCCCAAGAGACCCAGTACTTC. The V call is TRBV7-2, the J call TRBJ2-5; TRBD2 might be the D (6 bases). CDR3 length: 16 residues. CDR1 is SGHTA and CDR2 is FQGNSA in the germline V gene. V lost 5 bases to trimming and J lost 1 base, with 17 bases between them.

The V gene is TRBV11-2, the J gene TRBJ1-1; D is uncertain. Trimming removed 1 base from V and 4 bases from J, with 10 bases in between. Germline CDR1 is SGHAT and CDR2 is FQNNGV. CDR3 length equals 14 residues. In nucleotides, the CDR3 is TGTGCCAGCAGCTTAGGGAGGGCGGGCACTGAAGCTTTCTTT. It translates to CASSLGRAGTEAFF.

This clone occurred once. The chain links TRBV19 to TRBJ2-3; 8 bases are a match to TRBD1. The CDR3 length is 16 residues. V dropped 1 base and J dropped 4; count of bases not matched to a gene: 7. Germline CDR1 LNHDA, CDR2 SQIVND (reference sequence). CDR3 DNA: TGTGCCAGTAGTATAGTACCGGGACAGGCGGCAGATACGCAGTATTTT. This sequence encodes CASSIVPGQAADTQYF. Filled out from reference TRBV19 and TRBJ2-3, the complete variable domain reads DGGITQSPKYLFRKEGQNVTLSCEQNLNHDAMYWYRQDPGQGLRLIYYSQIVNDFQKGDIAEGYSVSREKKESFPLTVTSAQKNPTAFYLCASSIVPGQAADTQYFGPGTRLTVL.

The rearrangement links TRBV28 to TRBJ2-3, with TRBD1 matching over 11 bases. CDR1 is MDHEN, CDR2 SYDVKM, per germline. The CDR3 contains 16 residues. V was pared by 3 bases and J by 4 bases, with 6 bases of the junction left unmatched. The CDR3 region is CASSLVRDRGADTQYF. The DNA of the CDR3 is TGTGCCAGCAGTTTGGTCCGGGACAGGGGGGCAGATACGCAGTATTTT.

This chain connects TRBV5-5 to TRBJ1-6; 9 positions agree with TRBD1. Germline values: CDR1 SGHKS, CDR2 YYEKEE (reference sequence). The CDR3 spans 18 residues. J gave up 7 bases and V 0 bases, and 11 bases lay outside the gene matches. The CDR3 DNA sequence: TGTGCCAGCAGCTTGGGGACAGGGGTTCTTAAGGGGAATTCACCCCTCCACTTT. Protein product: CASSLGTGVLKGNSPLHF. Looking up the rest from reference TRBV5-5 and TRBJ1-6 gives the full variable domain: DAGVTQSPTHLIKTRGQQVTLRCSPISGHKSVSWYQQVLGQGPQFIFQYYEKEERGRGNFPDRFSARQFPNYSSELNVNALLLGDSALYLCASSLGTGVLKGNSPLHFGNGTRLTVT.